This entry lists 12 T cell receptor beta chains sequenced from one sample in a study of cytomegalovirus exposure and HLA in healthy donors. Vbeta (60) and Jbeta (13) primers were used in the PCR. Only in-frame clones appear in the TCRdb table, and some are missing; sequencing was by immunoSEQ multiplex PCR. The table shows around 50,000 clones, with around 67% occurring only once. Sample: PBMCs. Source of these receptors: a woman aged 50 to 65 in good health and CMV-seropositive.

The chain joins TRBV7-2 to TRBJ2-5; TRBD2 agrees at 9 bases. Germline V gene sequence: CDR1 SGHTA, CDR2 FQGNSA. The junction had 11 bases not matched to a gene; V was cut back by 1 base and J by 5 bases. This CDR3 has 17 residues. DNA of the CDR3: TGTGCCAGCAGCTTAGAGGGGGCGGGAGGGCCGCGGGAGACCCAGTACTTC. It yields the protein CASSLEGAGGPRETQYF.

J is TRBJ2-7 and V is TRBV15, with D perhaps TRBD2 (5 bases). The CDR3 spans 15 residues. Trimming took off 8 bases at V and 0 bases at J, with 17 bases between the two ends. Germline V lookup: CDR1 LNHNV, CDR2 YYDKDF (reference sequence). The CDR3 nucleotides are TGTGCCACCGGTGAACGGGGAAGTGGCTCCTACGAGCAGTACTTC. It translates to CATGERGSGSYEQYF.

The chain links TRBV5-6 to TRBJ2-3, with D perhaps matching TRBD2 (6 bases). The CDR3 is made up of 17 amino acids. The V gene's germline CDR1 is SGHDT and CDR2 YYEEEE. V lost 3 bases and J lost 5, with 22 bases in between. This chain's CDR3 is CASSWASRDFQGDTQYF. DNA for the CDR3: TGTGCCAGCAGCTGGGCCTCCCGGGACTTCCAGGGAGATACGCAGTATTTT.

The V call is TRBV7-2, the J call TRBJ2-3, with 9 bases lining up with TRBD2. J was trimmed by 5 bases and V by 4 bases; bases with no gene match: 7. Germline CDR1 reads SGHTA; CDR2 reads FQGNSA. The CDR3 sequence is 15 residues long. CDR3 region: CASSSPGLARDTQYF. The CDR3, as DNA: TGTGCCAGCAGCTCTCCGGGACTAGCAAGAGATACGCAGTATTTT.

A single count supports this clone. The CDR3 reads CASSLLARETQYF. The CDR3 region has the DNA TGTGCCAGCAGCTTACTAGCAAGGGAGACCCAGTACTTC. The rearrangement joins TRBV5-4 to TRBJ2-5; D may be TRBD2 (6 bases). This CDR3 spans 13 amino acids. Germline lookup yields CDR1 SGHNT and CDR2 YYREEE (reference sequence). V lost 2 bases and J lost 5, with 10 bases in between.

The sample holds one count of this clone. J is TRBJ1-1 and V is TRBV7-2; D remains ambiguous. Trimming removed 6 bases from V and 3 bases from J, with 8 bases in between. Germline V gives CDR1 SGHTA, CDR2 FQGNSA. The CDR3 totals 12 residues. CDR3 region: CASRVLDTEAFF. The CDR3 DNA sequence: TGTGCCAGCAGGGTTTTAGACACTGAAGCTTTCTTT.

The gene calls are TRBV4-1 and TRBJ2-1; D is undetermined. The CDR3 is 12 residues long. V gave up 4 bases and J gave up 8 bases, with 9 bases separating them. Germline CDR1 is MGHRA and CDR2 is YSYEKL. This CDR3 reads CASSRLSDEQFF. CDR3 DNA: TGCGCCAGCAGCCGACTTTCGGATGAGCAGTTCTTC.

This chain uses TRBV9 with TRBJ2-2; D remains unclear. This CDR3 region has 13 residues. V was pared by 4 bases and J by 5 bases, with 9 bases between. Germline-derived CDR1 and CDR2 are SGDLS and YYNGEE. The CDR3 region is CASSPSFTGELFF. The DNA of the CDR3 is TGTGCCAGCAGCCCAAGCTTTACCGGGGAGCTGTTTTTT.

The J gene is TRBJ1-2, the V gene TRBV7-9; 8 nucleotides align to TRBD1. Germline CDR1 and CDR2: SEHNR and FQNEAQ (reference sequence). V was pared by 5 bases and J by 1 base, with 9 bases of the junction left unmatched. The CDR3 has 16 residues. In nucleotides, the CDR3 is TGTGCCAGCAGCCATATACGGACAGGGTATAACTATGGCTACACCTTC. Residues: CASSHIRTGYNYGYTF.

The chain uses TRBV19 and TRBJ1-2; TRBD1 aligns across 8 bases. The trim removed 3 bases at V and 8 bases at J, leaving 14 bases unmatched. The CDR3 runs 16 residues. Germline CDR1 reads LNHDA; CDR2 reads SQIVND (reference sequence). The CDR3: CASSISMPRGLGGYTF. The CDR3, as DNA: TGTGCCAGTAGTATCTCCATGCCCAGGGGGCTAGGAGGCTACACCTTC. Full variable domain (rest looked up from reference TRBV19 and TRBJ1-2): DGGITQSPKYLFRKEGQNVTLSCEQNLNHDAMYWYRQDPGQGLRLIYYSQIVNDFQKGDIAEGYSVSREKKESFPLTVTSAQKNPTAFYLCASSISMPRGLGGYTFGSGTRLTVV.

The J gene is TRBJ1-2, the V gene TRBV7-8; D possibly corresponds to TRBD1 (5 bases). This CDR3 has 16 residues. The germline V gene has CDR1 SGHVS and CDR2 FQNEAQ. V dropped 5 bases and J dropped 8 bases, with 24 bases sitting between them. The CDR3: CASSPDGEARGMGYTF. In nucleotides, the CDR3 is TGTGCCAGCAGCCCCGACGGGGAGGCCCGGGGGATGGGCTACACCTTC.

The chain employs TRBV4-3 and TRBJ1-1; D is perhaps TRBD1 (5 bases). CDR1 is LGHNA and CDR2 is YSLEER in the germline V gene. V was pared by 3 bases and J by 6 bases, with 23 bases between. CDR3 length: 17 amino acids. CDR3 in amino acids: CASSHRDFRVGFSEAFF. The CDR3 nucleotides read TGCGCCAGCAGCCATCGAGACTTCAGGGTCGGCTTCTCTGAAGCTTTCTTT.